The 3 T cell receptor beta chains listed next were all sequenced from one sample in a study of blood T cell repertoires in COVID-19. Data came from immunoSEQ multiplex PCR; TCRdb stores just in-frame clones and leaves some out. The sample consists of 97,000 or so clones, 65% to 90% of them appearing once. Sequenced material: peripheral blood. The source is a man aged 70-80 years with active or convalescent COVID-19.

This clone came up a few times. The chain is built from TRBV6-5 and TRBJ2-3, with 8 bases that match TRBD1. This CDR3 has 16 amino acids. From germline, CDR1 is MNHEY and CDR2 SVGAGI. The J segment lost 1 base and the V segment lost 3 bases, leaving 6 bases of the junction unmatched. The CDR3 loop is CASSYTGTGRTDTQYF. The CDR3 region has the DNA TGTGCCAGCAGTTATACCGGGACAGGACGCACAGATACGCAGTATTTT.

Written as DNA, the CDR3 is TGTGCCAGCAGCTTAGTTAGGCGGGAGACCCAGTACTTC. Translation gives CASSLVRRETQYF. The V call is TRBV7-8, the J call TRBJ2-5; D uncertain. The CDR3 has 13 residues. The germline V and J ends were trimmed by 1 base and 5 bases, with 8 bases remaining between them. The germline V gene encodes CDR1 SGHVS and CDR2 FQNEAQ.

The V gene is TRBV30, the J gene TRBJ1-6; weak D call: TRBD1 (5 bases). The CDR3 sequence is 13 residues long. Germline lookup yields CDR1 GTSNPN and CDR2 SVGIG (reference sequence). V was shortened by 3 bases and J by 8 bases, with 11 bases between the two germline ends. The CDR3 sequence: CAWSGLGDSPLHF. DNA of the CDR3: TGTGCCTGGAGCGGATTAGGGGATTCACCCCTCCACTTT.